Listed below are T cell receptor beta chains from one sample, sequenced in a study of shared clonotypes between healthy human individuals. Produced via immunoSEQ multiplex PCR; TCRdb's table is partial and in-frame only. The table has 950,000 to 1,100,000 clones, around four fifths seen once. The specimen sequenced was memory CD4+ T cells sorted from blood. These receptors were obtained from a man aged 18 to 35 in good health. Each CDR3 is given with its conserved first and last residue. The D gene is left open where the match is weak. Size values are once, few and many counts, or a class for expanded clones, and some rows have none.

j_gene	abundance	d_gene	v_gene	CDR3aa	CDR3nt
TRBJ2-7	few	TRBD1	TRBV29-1	CSVEDRDRGYEQYF	TGCAGCGTTGAAGATCGGGACAGGGGTTACGAGCAGTACTTC
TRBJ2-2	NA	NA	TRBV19	CASRQNLGTGELFF	TGTGCCAGCAGACAGAATTTAGGAACCGGGGAGCTGTTTTTT
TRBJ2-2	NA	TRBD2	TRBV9	CASSASGGGLTGELFF	TGTGCCAGCAGCGCGAGCGGCGGGGGGCTCACCGGGGAGCTGTTTTTT
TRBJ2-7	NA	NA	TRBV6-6	CASSRNVRGEQYF	TGTGCCAGCAGTCGCAACGTTCGGGGAGAGCAGTACTTC
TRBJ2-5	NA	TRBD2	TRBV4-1	CASSQPLAGRETQYF	TGCGCCAGCAGCCAGCCTCTAGCGGGGAGAGAGACCCAGTACTTC
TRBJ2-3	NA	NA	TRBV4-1	CASSRRDATDTQYF	TGCGCCAGCAGTCGCCGGGACGCGACAGATACGCAGTATTTT
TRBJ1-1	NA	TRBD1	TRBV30	CAWSVLTGNLNTEAFF	TGTGCCTGGAGTGTACTGACAGGGAACTTGAACACTGAAGCTTTCTTT
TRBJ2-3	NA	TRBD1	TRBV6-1	CASRANRGSTDTQYF	TGTGCCAGCAGGGCCAACAGGGGGTCAACAGATACGCAGTATTTT
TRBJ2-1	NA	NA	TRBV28	CASGRSTYNEQFF	TGTGCCAGCGGCCGGTCAACCTACAATGAGCAGTTCTTC
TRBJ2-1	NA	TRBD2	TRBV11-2	CASSLSLAGGISSYNEQFF	TGTGCCAGCAGCTTGTCACTAGCGGGAGGCATAAGCTCCTACAATGAGCAGTTCTTC
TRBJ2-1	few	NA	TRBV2	CASSVFNEQFF	TGTGCCAGCAGTGTGTTTAATGAGCAGTTCTTC
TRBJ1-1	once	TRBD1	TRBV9	CASSASSGQAPLNTEAFF	TGTGCCAGCAGCGCCAGTTCGGGACAGGCCCCCCTGAACACTGAAGCTTTCTTT
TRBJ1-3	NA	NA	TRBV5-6	CASSLATGNTIYF	TGTGCCAGCAGCTTGGCCACAGGAAACACCATATATTTT
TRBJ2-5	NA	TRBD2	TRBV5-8	CASSLGDVGGETQYF	TGTGCCAGCAGCTTGGGAGATGTCGGGGGGGAGACCCAGTACTTC
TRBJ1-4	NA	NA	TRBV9	CASSAGVTNEKLFF	TGTGCCAGCAGCGCAGGGGTCACTAATGAAAAACTGTTTTTT
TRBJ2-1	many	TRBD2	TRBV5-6	CASSLRLAGTKIF	TGTGCCAGCAGCTTGAGGCTAGCGGGAACGAAGATCTTC
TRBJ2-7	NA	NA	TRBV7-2	CASSLKEAYEQYF	TGTGCCAGCAGCTTAAAGGAAGCCTACGAGCAGTACTTC
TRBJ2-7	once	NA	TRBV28	CASRLASVSYEQYF	TGTGCCAGCAGGCTCGCTAGCGTTTCCTACGAGCAGTACTTC
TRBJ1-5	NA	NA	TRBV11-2	CASSPTTGISNQPQHF	TGTGCCAGCAGCCCCACCACAGGGATTAGCAATCAGCCCCAGCATTTT
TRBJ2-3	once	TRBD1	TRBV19	CASSIGSTGVTDTQYF	TGTGCCAGTAGTATAGGGTCAACAGGGGTTACAGATACGCAGTATTTT
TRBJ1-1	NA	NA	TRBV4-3	CASSQVQGEAFF	TGCGCCAGCAGCCAAGTCCAGGGTGAAGCTTTCTTT
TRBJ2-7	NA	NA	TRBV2	CASSVLTYEQYF	TGTGCCAGCAGTGTTTTAACCTACGAGCAGTACTTC
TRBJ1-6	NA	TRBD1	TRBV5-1	CASSSGTGRSPLHF	TGCGCCAGCAGTTCCGGGACAGGGCGATCTCCCCTCCACTTT
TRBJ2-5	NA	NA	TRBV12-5	CASGLERYLEETQYF	TGTGCTAGTGGTCTAGAGCGGTACCTAGAGGAGACCCAGTACTTC
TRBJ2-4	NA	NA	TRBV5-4	CASSPRPNQNIQYF	TGTGCCAGCAGCCCGAGACCTAATCAAAACATTCAGTACTTC
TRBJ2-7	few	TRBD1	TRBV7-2	CASSQGQGREQYF	TGTGCCAGCAGCCAGGGACAGGGAAGGGAGCAGTACTTC
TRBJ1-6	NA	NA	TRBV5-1	CASSLAGGGSSSPLHF	TGCGCCAGCAGCTTGGCCGGTGGGGGGTCGAGTTCACCCCTCCACTTT
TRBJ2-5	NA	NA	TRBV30	CAWSGEAETQYF	TGTGCCTGGTCAGGGGAAGCGGAGACCCAGTACTTC
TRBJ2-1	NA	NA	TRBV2	CASTILPSPEQFF	TGTGCCAGCACCATTCTTCCCTCACCTGAGCAGTTCTTC
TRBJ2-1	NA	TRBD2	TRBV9	CASSVATSGFYNEQFF	TGTGCCAGCAGCGTAGCTACTAGCGGCTTCTACAATGAGCAGTTCTTC
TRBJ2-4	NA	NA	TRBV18	CASSPETVAKNIQYF	TGTGCCAGCTCACCAGAAACAGTAGCCAAAAACATTCAGTACTTC
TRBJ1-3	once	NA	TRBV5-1	CASSSDGTGGNTIYF	TGCGCCAGCAGCTCCGACGGGACGGGAGGAAACACCATATATTTT
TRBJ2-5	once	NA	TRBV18	CASSPNTALETQYF	TGTGCCAGCTCACCAAACACGGCACTTGAGACCCAGTACTTC
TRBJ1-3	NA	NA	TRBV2	CASRPDSSGNTIYF	TGTGCCAGCAGACCCGACAGCTCTGGAAACACCATATATTTT
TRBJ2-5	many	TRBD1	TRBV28	CASSLTRRGQETQYF	TGTGCCAGCAGTTTAACCCGCAGGGGGCAAGAGACCCAGTACTTC
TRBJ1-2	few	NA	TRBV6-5	CASSYSLGFYGYTF	TGTGCCAGCAGTTACTCGCTGGGATTCTATGGCTACACCTTC
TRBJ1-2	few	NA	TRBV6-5	CASSYDPKNYGYTF	TGTGCCAGCAGTTACGATCCTAAAAACTATGGCTACACCTTC
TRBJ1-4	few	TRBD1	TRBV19	CASSIGQGNEKLFF	TGTGCCAGTAGTATTGGACAGGGGAATGAAAAACTGTTTTTT
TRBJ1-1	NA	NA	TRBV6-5	CASSTGHPQVEAFF	TGTGCCAGCAGCACCGGCCACCCCCAGGTTGAAGCTTTCTTT
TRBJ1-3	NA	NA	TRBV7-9	CASRLSSGNTIYF	TGTGCCAGCCGGCTGAGCTCTGGAAACACCATATATTTT
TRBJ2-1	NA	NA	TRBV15	CATSRDRDEQFF	TGTGCCACCAGCAGAGATCGTGATGAGCAGTTCTTC
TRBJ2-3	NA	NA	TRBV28	CASSSITDTQYF	TGTGCCAGCAGTTCGATCACAGATACGCAGTATTTT
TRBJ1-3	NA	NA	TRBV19	CASSIGGTAAGNTIYF	TGTGCCAGTAGTATAGGGGGGACGGCGGCTGGAAACACCATATATTTT
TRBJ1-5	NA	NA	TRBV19	CASSIQSLSNQPQHF	TGTGCCAGTAGTATACAGTCGCTTAGCAATCAGCCCCAGCATTTT
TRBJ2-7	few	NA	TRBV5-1	CASSLVWDLDLPKSYEQYF	TGCGCCAGCAGCTTGGTATGGGACCTTGACCTCCCCAAATCCTACGAGCAGTACTTC
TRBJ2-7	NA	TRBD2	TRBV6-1	CASREHTSGYAYEQYF	TGTGCCAGCAGGGAACATACTAGCGGTTACGCCTACGAGCAGTACTTC
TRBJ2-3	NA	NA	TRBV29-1	CSAGATGSVPQYF	TGCAGCGCCGGGGCAACAGGATCGGTACCGCAGTATTTT
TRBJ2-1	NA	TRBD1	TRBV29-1	CSVYPGTGGAYNEQFF	TGCAGCGTTTATCCGGGGACAGGGGGCGCCTACAATGAGCAGTTCTTC
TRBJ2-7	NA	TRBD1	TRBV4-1	CASSPGQGTYEQYF	TGCGCCAGCAGCCCGGGACAGGGAACCTACGAGCAGTACTTC
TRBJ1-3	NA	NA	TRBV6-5	CASSSPHSSGNTIYF	TGTGCCAGCAGTTCCCCCCATAGCTCTGGAAACACCATATATTTT
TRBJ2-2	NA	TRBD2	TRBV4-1	CAHGREDGTGELFF	TGCGCCCACGGGAGGGAGGATGGGACCGGGGAGCTGTTTTTT
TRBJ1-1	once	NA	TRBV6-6	CASSRGLGNTEAFF	TGTGCCAGCAGCCGGGGACTCGGGAACACTGAAGCTTTCTTT